The text below deals with one T cell receptor beta chain. The antigen this receptor binds is unknown. No base-level quality is on record; no much larger clone is a single base apart. CD8 naive samples were obtained by positive selection for CCR7 among CD45RO-negative cells, yielding a CD45RA+CCR7+ population from which TemRA cells were excluded. The donors were healthy, HIV-negative adults with no recently reported acute infections or vaccinations. Every donor was a Caucasian adult living in Nashville, Tennessee, USA. Blood was obtained by leukapheresis, after which PBMCs were separated by Ficoll-Histopaque density gradient centrifugation and cryopreserved in liquid nitrogen vapor phase. Analytical flow cytometry was used to check the purity and quantity of each magnetically sorted T cell population. From each sorted fraction, genomic DNA was isolated and quantified by UV absorbance on a Nanodrop 2000c.

From V the trimming removes 5 bases and from J it removes 6 bases, while the gene matches leave 5 bases of the junction unaccounted for. The germline V gene (reference sequence) specifies SGHAT as CDR1 and FQDESV as CDR2. Its CDR3 holds 13 amino acids, cysteine through phenylalanine. CDR3 DNA only is kept here, 39 bases in frame from base 1. The record originates from a study of shared clonotypes between healthy human individuals (dated by TCRdb to 2019 to 2021). About the investigation overall: The cohort comprised two women and a few men aged 18 to 49 years. Per donor, three plates each were used for CD4 naive and CD4 memory, two for CD8 naive, and one for CD8 memory. The study deeply sequenced blood TCR repertoires of about 5 healthy adults to estimate repertoire size and the extent of clonotype sharing between individuals. Libraries were prepared and TCR repertoires were sequenced by different laboratories using diverse techniques, in order to increase sequencing depth and limit assay-specific biases. Leukapheresis yielded between about 0.8 and 9.5 billion PBMCs per donor. The investigation overall reported the following: Naive subsets generally had larger estimated clonotype richness than memory subsets did. Only blood was sampled, and tissue TCR repertoires likely differ from those in blood. Even with the large sequencing depth, rarefaction of the sorted-subset datasets indicated that sequencing was incomplete. Based on pairwise subsampling, the degree of clonotype sharing among donors was expected to be affected by sequencing depth. Across a handful of donors, 4.5% to 6.5% of naive CD4, over 3% of naive CD8, approximately 2.5% of memory CD4, and about 0.44% of memory CD8 clonotypes were shared. The genetic and exposure-history diversity represented was limited by the small number of donors. Compared with non-shared clonotypes, clonotypes shared by all four sorted-subset donors had higher generation probabilities.

Using the deep immunoSEQ assay, multiplex PCR amplified TCR CDR3 regions from genomic DNA. Extracted genomic DNA from each cell subset was spread evenly across all wells of several immunoSEQ 96-well plates, with each plate serving as a replicate. For sorted subsets, 200 to 250 ng genomic DNA, equal to approximately 30,000 T cell genomes, was loaded into each replicate PCR. Purified libraries were measured with a Qubit 3.0 fluorometer, size-checked on a Bioanalyzer 2100, and measured again with the KAPA Library Quantification kit. Each immunoSEQ 96-well plate was sequenced on its own single-read 150-cycle Illumina NextSeq 550 flow cell. The authors' pipeline ran thus. Because the immunoSEQ output included only junctional sequences and no quality scores, the filtering could not be the same as the filtering used for full-length reads. Sequences were annotated with PyIR, a Python wrapper for IgBLAST v1.9, using IMGT germline references to assign V/J genes and CDR3. Reads were filtered out if the reads had weak V/J assignments (E-value above 1e-6), no CDR3, stop codons, out-of-frame junctions, or ambiguous translated residues. V3J clonotypes were defined as sequences sharing an identical inferred V gene, J gene, and CDR3 amino acid sequence. Percentage overlap between repertoires was computed as shared unique clonotypes divided by the size of the smaller repertoire. Three approaches were used to assess repertoire richness: RTK rarefaction, the Chao1 estimator, and Recon v2.1 estimates of unobserved clonotypes. Generation probabilities were computed with OLGA for all TCRbeta clonotypes obtained by the gDNA method from several donors. TCRdb retrieved this table from immuneACCESS and kept in-frame rearrangements only. Not all clones are present; in checked studies, unresolved V genes account for under half, and no reason is known for the remainder. The DNA was the basis for D and trimming; V, J and clone size are from that table. Here the sample has about 2.2 million clones; about 94% occur a single time. The ten biggest clones cover around 1.7% of the sample.

This receptor chain uses TRBV11-1 and TRBJ1-1; TRBD1 lines up with 8 middle nucleotides. Sample: naive CD8+ T cells from PBMCs. The cell subset or site label, read with the paper, signifies: CD45RA+CCR7+. This clonotype was obtained from a man between 18 and 35 years old in good health. Some clones in this sample may be carry-over from other donors' samples. The bases are TGTGCCAGCAGCCTACCGGACAGGGCTGAAGCTTTCTTT. This is translated as CASSLPDRAEAFF. When the CDR3 is completed using the reference TRBV11-1 and TRBJ1-1 genes on either side, the full variable domain is EAEVAQSPRYKITEKSQAVAFWCDPISGHATLYWYRQILGQGPELLVQFQDESVVDDSQLPKDRFSAERLKGVDSTLKIQPAELGDSAMYLCASSLPDRAEAFFGQGTRLTVV.